The 10 T cell receptor beta chains listed next were all sequenced from one sample in a study of T cells after yellow fever vaccination. TCRdb reanalysed the 5' RACE reads using MiXCR and keeps one entry per CDR3 protein. Of some 32,000 distinct CDR3 sequences in the sample, 3.5% to 5% were seen once. Sequenced material: CD8+ T cells sorted from PBMCs, taken 5 days after the yellow fever booster vaccination. These TCRs come from a man aged 25 to 40 who received the YFV17D yellow fever vaccine.

This clonotype was counted at least ten times. The gene calls are TRBV6-2 or TRBV6-3 and TRBJ2-5; TRBD2 matches at 8 bases. The V gene's germline CDR1 is MNHEY and CDR2 SVGEGT. The CDR3 contains 17 residues. The junction had 17 bases not matched to a gene; V was cut back by 6 bases and J by 5 bases. The CDR3 nucleotides are TGTGCCAGCAGGACCCCTACTAGCGGACCGGAGGAGGAGACCCAGTACTTC. Residues: CASRTPTSGPEEETQYF.

This clonotype was recorded a few times. The V gene is TRBV19, the J gene TRBJ2-7; D might be TRBD1 (7 bases). The CDR3 has 17 residues. With 5 bases removed from V and 2 bases from J, the gap between germline ends came to 22 bases. From germline, CDR1 is LNHDA and CDR2 SQIVND (reference sequence). CDR3 sequence (DNA): TGTGCCAGTAGTCCAAGGCCGGCGGGACAGCTAACCTACGAGCAGTACTTC. Its protein product is CASSPRPAGQLTYEQYF.

At least ten counts were recorded for this clonotype. The chain carries TRBV7-8 and TRBJ2-7; possible D gene TRBD2, 7 bases. CDR1 is SGHVS and CDR2 is FQNEAQ in the germline V gene. Trimming removed 5 bases from V and 7 bases from J, with 21 bases in between. This CDR3 has 15 residues. Here the CDR3 reads CASSTPVLGRGEQYF. The CDR3 DNA reads as TGTGCCAGCAGCACCCCTGTGCTGGGGAGGGGGGAGCAGTACTTC. Full variable domain (remainder filled in from reference TRBV7-8 and TRBJ2-7): GAGVSQSPRYKVAKRGQDVALRCDPISGHVSLFWYQQALGQGPEFLTYFQNEAQLDKSGLPSDRFFAERPEGSVSTLKIQRTQQEDSAVYLCASSTPVLGRGEQYFGPGTRLTVT.

The table lists this clonotype with many counts. V is TRBV21-1 and J is TRBJ2-2; the D call in the table, TRBD1, was not verified against the DNA. TRBV21-1 is described as a pseudogene. The CDR3 runs 15 residues. The DNA of the CDR3 is TGTGCCAGCAGCACTGAACCCCTGAACACCGGGGAGCTGTTTTTT. This encodes CASSTEPLNTGELFF.

In its sample, this clonotype was seen many times. V and J are TRBV2 and TRBJ2-5, with unresolved D. Per germline, CDR1 SNHLY and CDR2 FYNNEI. Trimming left V 7 bases short and J 4 bases short, with 13 bases between. The CDR3 has 13 amino acids. The CDR3 DNA is TGTGCCAGCACGTATCTCTCCGGAGAGACCCAGTACTTC. It translates to CASTYLSGETQYF.

This clonotype was picked up many times. The chain carries TRBV20-1 and TRBJ2-7, with 11 bases aligning to TRBD2. With 2 bases clipped from V and 1 base from J, the junction kept 7 bases outside the gene matches. CDR3 length: 16 residues. The V gene's germline CDR1 is DFQATT and CDR2 SNEGSKA (reference sequence). CDR3 sequence: CSARPRTSGLSYEQYF. The DNA for the CDR3 is TGCAGTGCTAGACCCAGGACTAGCGGGCTTTCCTACGAGCAGTACTTC.

This clonotype was counted ten times or more. This chain connects TRBV27 to TRBJ2-7, with D unresolved. The ends were cut back, 2 bases at V and 2 bases at J, with 10 bases in the middle. Germline V gene sequence: CDR1 MNHEY, CDR2 SMNVEV (reference sequence). CDR3 size: 14 residues. The CDR3, as DNA: TGTGCCAGCAGTTTAAGCAGCACACCCTACGAGCAGTACTTC. Translated: CASSLSSTPYEQYF.

This clonotype came up many times. V usage is TRBV29-1 and J usage is TRBJ2-1; perhaps D is TRBD1 or TRBD2 (5 bases each). V lost 4 bases and J 8 bases, leaving 9 bases between the germline ends. This CDR3 has 11 amino acids. CDR1 and CDR2 (germline): SQVTM, ANQGSEA. DNA for the CDR3: TGCAGCGTTGTGGGGGACGATGAGCAGTTCTTC. Protein product: CSVVGDDEQFF.

This clonotype came up many times. This chain joins TRBV7-9 and TRBJ2-7; D might be TRBD1 or TRBD2, each matching 5 bases. CDR1 and CDR2 from the germline V gene are SEHNR and FQNEAQ (reference sequence). The CDR3 covers 14 residues. Between the trimmed V and J ends, which lost 4 bases and 2 bases, there was a span of 12 bases. CDR3 nucleotide sequence: TGTGCCAGCAGCTACCGGGACGGGACCTACGAGCAGTACTTC. It codes for CASSYRDGTYEQYF.

This clonotype showed up many times. This chain links TRBV11-3 with TRBJ2-2; D assignment may be TRBD1 or TRBD2 (5 bases each). The CDR3 sequence is 13 residues long. Germline assignment: CDR1 SGHNT and CDR2 YENEEA. The V end lost 5 bases, the J end lost 4 bases, and 8 bases lay between the germline ends. The CDR3 DNA reads as TGTGCCAGCAGCCGGGACCCCACCGGGGAGCTGTTTTTT. Translating gives CASSRDPTGELFF.